This TCR beta chain was found in a study of cytomegalovirus exposure and HLA in healthy donors. Study results and caveats: Across donors, most TCRs were seen rarely, yet some public ones were widespread.

CDR1 is LNHNV and CDR2 is YYDKDF in the germline V gene (reference sequence). The CDR3 spans 15 residues. V gave up 3 bases and J gave up 0 bases, with 8 bases separating them. Points on this clone: The target antigen is unknown.

The study ran its PCR with 60 Vbeta and 13 Jbeta primers. Method: immunoSEQ multiplex PCR; TCRdb's copy keeps in-frame clones and lacks some. The top ten hold approximately 2% of the sample, which has about 100,000 clones, 65% to 80% seen once. The clonotype originates from a woman aged 40 to 50 in good health and CMV-seronegative. Sequenced: PBMCs. The rearrangement links TRBV15 to TRBJ1-4; D is unresolved. CDR3 nucleotides: TGTGCCACCAGCAGTGAGGGTGCAACTAATGAAAAACTGTTTTTT. Protein: CATSSEGATNEKLFF.